The 5 T cell receptor beta chains presented below share a single source sample, sequenced in a study of blood T cell repertoires in COVID-19. Clones were read by immunoSEQ multiplex PCR, and TCRdb kept only the in-frame ones, dropping some. The data show 280,000 or so clones, with 83% seen just once and approximately 9% held by the top ten. The sample taken for sequencing was peripheral blood. Source of these receptors: a woman in her fifties or sixties who had recovered from COVID-19.

The chain joins TRBV20-1 to TRBJ2-5; D not certain. The CDR3 covers 11 residues. Trimming took 7 bases from V and 5 from J, leaving 11 bases between them. CDR1 and CDR2 from the germline V gene are DFQATT and SNEGSKA (reference sequence). CDR3 DNA: TGCAGTGTCTCTCCCGGGGAGACCCAGTACTTC. This translates into CSVSPGETQYF.

The J gene is TRBJ1-6, the V gene TRBV27, with 8 bases aligning to TRBD1. The length of the CDR3 is 13 residues. Germline values: CDR1 MNHEY, CDR2 SMNVEV (reference sequence). The junction had 4 bases not matched to a gene; V was cut back by 5 bases and J by 10 bases. CDR3: CASSLRTGSPLHF. The CDR3 bases are TGTGCCAGCAGTCTACGGACAGGGTCACCCCTCCACTTT.

V is TRBV5-5 and J is TRBJ1-4; perhaps TRBD1 as D (6 bases). Trimming stripped 3 bases from V and 6 bases from J, with 12 bases between. Germline V gene data show CDR1 as SGHKS and CDR2 as YYEKEE (reference sequence). This CDR3 contains 14 residues. The DNA of the CDR3 is TGTGCCAGCAGCTGGGGGGGCGTTGATGAAAAACTGTTTTTT. It yields the protein CASSWGGVDEKLFF.

This chain uses TRBV19 with TRBJ2-1, with 10 bases matching TRBD2. With V trimmed by 3 bases and J by 11 bases, 10 bases remained unmatched. The CDR3 extends over 15 amino acids. Germline CDR1 reads LNHDA; CDR2 reads SQIVND (reference sequence). CDR3 protein: CASSIPAGGPGKQFF. The CDR3, as DNA: TGTGCCAGTAGTATCCCAGCGGGAGGGCCAGGGAAGCAGTTCTTC.

The chain is built from TRBV5-1 and TRBJ2-5; 8 positions match TRBD2. V lost 4 bases, J lost 1 base, and 3 bases stayed unmatched. From germline, CDR1 is SGHRS and CDR2 YFSETQ. The CDR3 sequence is 14 residues long. This CDR3 is CASSPGLAQETQYF. The CDR3 DNA reads as TGCGCCAGCAGCCCTGGACTAGCCCAAGAGACCCAGTACTTC.